Below, 20 T cell receptor beta chains from the same sample are listed, as sequenced in a study of blood T cell repertoires in COVID-19. Repertoires were generated with immunoSEQ multiplex PCR, while TCRdb's copy carries only in-frame clones and drops some. Among 130,000 or so clones listed, 80% to 90% were seen once. Material: peripheral blood. Every receptor here comes from a woman between 55 and 75 years old with acute or convalescent COVID-19.

The chain joins TRBV5-4 to TRBJ1-1, with 7 bases lining up with TRBD1. CDR3 length equals 13 residues. V lost 0 bases, J lost 5 bases, and 1 base stayed unmatched. Germline-derived CDR1 and CDR2 are SGHNT and YYREEE (reference sequence). The CDR3 loop reads CASSLDRGTEAFF. CDR3 nucleotide sequence: TGTGCCAGCAGCTTGGACAGGGGAACTGAAGCTTTCTTT.

The genes are TRBV29-1 and TRBJ2-2, with D tentatively TRBD1 (5 bases). CDR1 and CDR2 (germline): SQVTM, ANQGSEA. Trimming left V 6 bases short and J 7 bases short, with 9 bases between. The CDR3 is 11 amino acids. The CDR3 nucleotides read TGCAGCGTCCAGGGCGGCGGGGAGCTGTTTTTT. It translates to CSVQGGGELFF.

This chain connects TRBV5-1 to TRBJ1-5; D not certain. V lost 1 base to trimming and J lost 3 bases, with 5 bases between them. The CDR3 is 13 residues long. In germline, CDR1 is SGHRS, CDR2 YFSETQ. In DNA, the CDR3 is TGCGCCAGCAGCTTGAGCCCCAATCAGCCCCAGCATTTT. Protein sequence: CASSLSPNQPQHF.

This clone has only one observation. The chain is built from TRBV7-9 and TRBJ1-2; TRBD1 matches 7 bases. Germline V CDR1 and CDR2: SEHNR, FQNEAQ (reference sequence). Trimming at V came to 2 bases and at J to 2 bases, leaving 5 bases not matched to a gene. This CDR3 spans 15 amino acids. CDR3 DNA sequence: TGTGCCAGCAGCTTATCAGACAGGGAAAACTATGGCTACACCTTC. It translates to CASSLSDRENYGYTF.

The chain is built from TRBV18 and TRBJ2-7; no definite D call. Germline V gives CDR1 KGHSH, CDR2 LQKENI. The CDR3 contains 16 residues. Trimming removed 0 bases at V and 1 base at J, with 13 bases between. CDR3 DNA: TGTGCCAGCTCACCACCTGCTCCCGGTGGTTCCTACGAGCAGTACTTC. Translated, it gives CASSPPAPGGSYEQYF.

This chain uses TRBV5-1 with TRBJ1-2; 10 bases line up with TRBD1. Germline lookup yields CDR1 SGHRS and CDR2 YFSETQ. The CDR3 is made up of 15 amino acids. V lost 0 bases and J lost 6; bases outside the gene matches: 5. The CDR3, as DNA: TGCGCCAGCAGCTTGGAAGGACAGGGGGAAGATGGCTACACCTTC. Amino acids: CASSLEGQGEDGYTF.

The V call is TRBV19, the J call TRBJ2-6; D not certain. This CDR3 spans 15 amino acids. V was clipped by 5 bases and J by 0 bases, with 8 bases between them. The germline V gene has CDR1 LNHDA and CDR2 SQIVND (reference sequence). The CDR3 loop reads CASSRVDSGANVLTF. CDR3 nucleotides: TGTGCCAGTAGTCGGGTGGACTCTGGGGCCAACGTCCTGACTTTC.

The chain carries TRBV4-3 and TRBJ2-7; 10 positions agree with TRBD2. The CDR3 contains 14 residues. V lost 1 base, J lost 9 bases, and 6 bases stayed unmatched. The germline V gene encodes CDR1 LGHNA and CDR2 YSLEER. In nucleotides, the CDR3 is TGCGCCAGCAGCCAAGCGGGACTAGCGTCACGGCAGTACTTC. This sequence encodes CASSQAGLASRQYF.

The chain recombines TRBV4-1 with TRBJ2-1, with D unresolved. This CDR3 spans 16 amino acids. Germline assignment: CDR1 MGHRA and CDR2 YSYEKL. Trimming took 0 bases from V and 15 from J, leaving 24 bases between them. The DNA for the CDR3 is TGCGCCAGCAGCCAAGATCATCAGTCCCCCTCACGACAACGGTTCTTC. Residues: CASSQDHQSPSRQRFF.

The V gene is TRBV3-1 (or the pseudogene TRBV3-2), the J gene TRBJ2-1, with 11 bases fitting TRBD1. Germline CDR1 and CDR2: LGHDT and YNNKEL (reference sequence). This CDR3 region has 18 residues. Germline trimming cut 0 bases from V and 3 bases from J; bases unmatched to any gene: 7. CDR3 bases: TGTGCCAGCAGCCAAGAGGGACAGGGGGGTACCCTCTACAATGAGCAGTTCTTC. Translation: CASSQEGQGGTLYNEQFF.

The rearrangement joins TRBV9 to TRBJ1-6; no reliable D call. Germline lookup yields CDR1 SGDLS and CDR2 YYNGEE. V was shortened by 0 bases and J by 10 bases, with 17 bases between the two germline ends. The CDR3 is 16 amino acids. The CDR3 DNA is TGTGCCAGCAGCGTAGAGTGGAGCGCGGTAGGATCACCCCTCCACTTT. This encodes CASSVEWSAVGSPLHF.

This sequence joins TRBV10-3 and TRBJ2-7; D call uncertain. Germline V CDR1 and CDR2: ENHRY, SYGVKD. Trimming removed 6 bases at V and 3 bases at J, with 6 bases between. This CDR3 is built from 11 residues. The CDR3 region is CAIRSSYEQYF. CDR3 DNA: TGTGCCATCAGAAGTAGCTACGAGCAGTACTTC.

The rearrangement uses TRBV6-1 and TRBJ2-5; tentative D call: TRBD1 (5 bases). The V end was cut by 3 bases, the J end by 4 bases, with 9 bases between. The V gene's germline CDR1 is MNHNS and CDR2 SASEGT. The length of the CDR3 is 13 residues. The CDR3 sequence: CASSDRAAETQYF. CDR3 DNA: TGTGCCAGCAGTGACAGGGCCGCAGAGACCCAGTACTTC.

V usage is TRBV12-3 or TRBV12-4 and J usage is TRBJ1-2; D not certain. Trimming stripped 3 bases from V and 3 bases from J, with 8 bases between. The CDR3 is 13 residues long. CDR3 sequence (DNA): TGTGCCAGCAGTTTTAAGCGGGACTATGGCTACACCTTC. Its protein is CASSFKRDYGYTF.

This rearrangement joins TRBV18 to TRBJ2-7; 12 bases line up with TRBD2. The length of the CDR3 is 17 residues. The V and J ends lost 1 base and 2 bases, in that order; junction bases with no gene match: 6. The germline V gene has CDR1 KGHSH and CDR2 LQKENI. CDR3 region: CASSPRTSGDHPYEQYF. For the CDR3, the DNA is TGTGCCAGCTCACCACGGACTAGCGGGGACCATCCCTACGAGCAGTACTTC.

The chain combines TRBV7-2 with TRBJ1-6; D is unclear. V was trimmed by 1 base and J by 5 bases, leaving 9 bases between them. The germline gives CDR1 SGHTA, CDR2 FQGNSA. The CDR3 spans 15 residues. The CDR3: CASSLVHQNNSPLHF. CDR3 nucleotide sequence: TGTGCCAGCAGCTTAGTCCACCAGAATAATTCACCCCTCCACTTT.

The chain couples TRBV9 to TRBJ2-1, with 9 positions matching TRBD2. Looked up from germline, CDR1 is SGDLS and CDR2 is YYNGEE. V lost 4 bases, J lost 7 bases, and 9 bases stayed unmatched. CDR3 length: 15 residues. The CDR3 bases are TGTGCCAGCAGCTTCGGTGCGGGGGGGGTTAATGAGCAGTTCTTC. Translation gives CASSFGAGGVNEQFF.

The V call is TRBV2, the J call TRBJ1-5; TRBD1 agrees at 11 bases. The CDR3 sequence is 16 residues long. The V gene end was trimmed by 3 bases and the J gene end by 3 bases; junction bases not matched to a gene: 4. Germline CDR1 SNHLY, CDR2 FYNNEI. DNA for the CDR3: TGTGCCAGCAGTGACGGGACAGGGGGTTACAATCAGCCCCAGCATTTT. This encodes CASSDGTGGYNQPQHF.

The chain couples TRBV18 to TRBJ2-3; 8 bases match TRBD2. CDR1 and CDR2 (germline): KGHSH, LQKENI. Unmatched junction bases numbered 13, after V lost 3 bases and J lost 5 bases. The CDR3 has 17 residues. CDR3 DNA sequence: TGTGCCAGCTCACCCTTACCACGAGCGGGGGTAGTAGATACGCAGTATTTT. Its protein product is CASSPLPRAGVVDTQYF.

This chain joins TRBV5-4 and TRBJ1-5; D remains unclear. Germline lookup yields CDR1 SGHNT and CDR2 YYREEE (reference sequence). The CDR3 is 15 amino acids. V lost 0 bases and J lost 0, with 7 bases in between. CDR3 sequence (DNA): TGTGCCAGCAGCTTGGACGGTAATAGCAATCAGCCCCAGCATTTT. Translated, it gives CASSLDGNSNQPQHF.